Listed here is a single T cell receptor beta chain. This specimen comes from a study of control samples from healthy donors and cancer patients. The CDR3 extends over 14 amino acids. Germline V gene lookup returns CDR1 MNHNY and CDR2 SVGAGI (reference sequence). With 6 bases clipped from V and 8 bases from J, the junction kept 12 bases outside the gene matches. Sequencing used immunoSEQ multiplex PCR; TCRdb keeps in-frame clones, though not all of them. Among around 120,000 clones listed, 88% were seen once. This chain links TRBV6-6 with TRBJ1-2; 7 nucleotides match TRBD1. The clonotype originates from a woman between 70 and 85 years old in good health. The sample comprised blood. This CDR3 is CASRLRTGPEGYTF. In DNA, the CDR3 is TGTGCCAGCAGACTACGGACAGGCCCTGAGGGCTACACCTTC.